One sample yielded the 25 T cell receptor beta chains listed below, sequenced in a study of blood T cells in healthy people across ages. A second about 6 to 11 cycle PCR used barcoded and J-beta primers. In TCRdb, the 5' RACE reads were re-called with MiXCR into one record per CDR3 protein. The table lists about 830,000 distinct CDR3 sequences, around 62% of them singletons. The sequencing input was blood. The receptor source for this set is a man aged 25 to 40 in good health.

This clonotype was picked up a small number of times. CDR3 protein: CASSHLQGSHSPLHF. For the CDR3, the DNA is TGTGCCAGCAGCCATTTACAGGGAAGTCATTCACCCCTCCACTTT. This chain joins TRBV14 and TRBJ1-6, with D possibly TRBD1 on 6 matching bases. The CDR3 extends over 15 amino acids. The germline gives CDR1 SGHDN, CDR2 FVKESK. Trimming took 3 bases from V and 8 from J, leaving 14 bases between them.

This clonotype occurred a few times. The rearrangement links TRBV11-2 to TRBJ2-1; 7 nucleotides align to TRBD2. Germline values: CDR1 SGHAT, CDR2 FQNNGV. V lost 3 bases and J lost 6; bases outside the gene matches: 2. The CDR3 has 13 residues. Here the CDR3 reads CASSLERGNEQFF. The CDR3 DNA reads TGTGCCAGCAGCTTGGAGCGGGGCAATGAGCAGTTCTTC.

This clonotype turned up a few times. V gene TRBV12-3 or TRBV12-4 combines with J gene TRBJ2-1; TRBD1 might be the D (6 bases). The CDR3 has 13 amino acids. The V end was cut by 6 bases, the J end by 8 bases, with 14 bases between. CDR3 residues: CASRGPEGDEQFF. In DNA, the CDR3 is TGTGCCAGCAGGGGCCCCGAGGGGGATGAGCAGTTCTTC.

The genes are TRBV7-2 and TRBJ2-1; tentatively, D is TRBD1 or TRBD2 (7 bases each). V lost 3 bases and J 7 bases, leaving 16 bases between the germline ends. The germline V gene encodes CDR1 SGHTA and CDR2 FQGNSA. The CDR3 is made up of 15 amino acids. CDR3 nucleotides: TGTGCCAGCAGCTTGCAGGGGGGGGGCGGGAATGAGCAGTTCTTC. It specifies CASSLQGGGGNEQFF.

The chain has TRBV28 and TRBJ1-5, with 10 positions matching TRBD1. From germline, CDR1 is MDHEN and CDR2 SYDVKM. CDR3 size: 15 residues. V was pared by 5 bases and J by 7 bases, with 8 bases of the junction left unmatched. CDR3 loop: CASSLGQGPQQPQHF. The CDR3 DNA follows: TGTGCCAGCAGTCTGGGACAGGGGCCCCAGCAGCCCCAGCATTTT. The full variable domain, in which reference TRBV28 and TRBJ1-5 provide the parts outside the CDR3, is DVKVTQSSRYLVKRTGEKVFLECVQDMDHENMFWYRQDPGLGLRLIYFSYDVKMKEKGDIPEGYSVSREKKERFSLILESASTNQTSMYLCASSLGQGPQQPQHFGDGTRLSIL.

This clonotype showed up just a few times. DNA for the CDR3: TGTGCCAGCACCAGTGGGATAAGTAATCAGCCCCAGCATTTT. Protein product: CASTSGISNQPQHF. The chain uses TRBV7-2 and TRBJ1-5; D gene unclear. Germline loops: CDR1 SGHTA, CDR2 FQGNSA. Trimming shortened V by 7 bases and J by 4 bases, and 14 bases separated the two germline ends. CDR3 length: 14 amino acids.

The V and J genes are TRBV5-1 and TRBJ1-6, with D perhaps matching TRBD1 (5 bases). CDR3 length: 15 amino acids. Trimming cost V 0 bases and J 6 bases, with 10 bases left between them. Per the germline V gene, CDR1 is SGHRS and CDR2 is YFSETQ. CDR3 protein: CASSLGRGFNSPLHF. The CDR3 nucleotides read TGCGCCAGCAGCTTGGGACGGGGCTTTAATTCACCCCTCCACTTT.

V and J are TRBV6-5 and TRBJ1-1, with 8 bases identical to TRBD1. V gave up 0 bases and J gave up 5 bases; unmatched junction bases: 5. The CDR3 runs 15 residues. Germline lookup yields CDR1 MNHEY and CDR2 SVGAGI. CDR3 amino acids: CASSYSQGARTEAFF. The DNA of the CDR3 is TGTGCCAGCAGTTACTCCCAGGGGGCGAGGACTGAAGCTTTCTTT.

The chain couples TRBV4-1 to TRBJ2-5, with TRBD2 matching over 11 bases. CDR3 length: 18 amino acids. Trimming took 4 bases from V and 5 from J; bases not matched to a gene: 15. Germline lookup yields CDR1 MGHRA and CDR2 YSYEKL. CDR3 in amino acids: CASSRRGSGGELGETQYF. CDR3 in DNA: TGCGCCAGCAGCCGAAGGGGTAGCGGGGGGGAACTTGGGGAGACCCAGTACTTC.

This rearrangement joins TRBV12-3 or TRBV12-4 to TRBJ2-5; TRBD2 is a possible D gene (6 bases). Trimming removed 3 bases from V and 1 base from J, with 18 bases in between. CDR3 length: 17 residues. The CDR3 coding sequence is TGTGCCAGCAGTTTCACGAATCCCTCCGGGGGCCAAGAGACCCAGTACTTC. Protein sequence: CASSFTNPSGGQETQYF.

V gene TRBV7-3 combines with J gene TRBJ2-7, with D possibly being TRBD2 (6 bases). Looked up from germline, CDR1 is SGHTA and CDR2 is FQGTGA. V was cut by 1 base and J by 0 bases, with 10 bases left in between. This CDR3 contains 15 residues. CDR3 in DNA: TGTGCCAGCAGCTTAAGGGCGGGGAACTCCTACGAGCAGTACTTC. Translating gives CASSLRAGNSYEQYF.

The V call is TRBV27, the J call TRBJ2-7, with 7 bases identical to TRBD1. Per the germline V gene, CDR1 is MNHEY and CDR2 is SMNVEV (reference sequence). The CDR3 length is 14 residues. Unmatched junction bases numbered 3, after V lost 4 bases and J lost 0 bases. The CDR3 spells CASSSQGNSYEQYF. CDR3 nucleotide sequence: TGTGCCAGCAGTTCACAGGGGAACTCCTACGAGCAGTACTTC.

The chain couples TRBV25-1 to TRBJ2-5, with TRBD1 as a possible D gene (6 bases). The DNA end lines up better with TRBJ2-7; the J call may be wrong. Germline CDR1 and CDR2: MGHDK and SYGVNS. The CDR3 covers 17 residues. The CDR3 reads CASSDSQTGLYGYEQYF. Written as DNA, the CDR3 is TGTGCCAGCAGTGACTCCCAGACAGGTCTATATGGCTACGAGCAGTACTTC.

As to this clonotype: A much larger clone differs from this one at a single base, so this may be a read error. This chain uses TRBV7-9 with TRBJ1-2; weak D call: TRBD1 (5 bases). From germline, CDR1 is SEHNR and CDR2 FQNEAQ (reference sequence). CDR3 size: 13 residues. The CDR3 sequence: CASGLGVNSGYTF. CDR3 in DNA: TGTGCCAGCGGCTTAGGGGTAAACTCTGGCTACACCTTC.

This chain uses TRBV29-1 with TRBJ2-1; no definite D call. The germline gives CDR1 SQVTM, CDR2 ANQGSEA. This CDR3 comprises 13 residues. V was clipped by 6 bases and J by 4 bases, with 13 bases between them. CDR3 in amino acids: CSVLRRFYNEQFF. In DNA form, the CDR3 reads TGCAGCGTGCTCCGACGGTTTTACAATGAGCAGTTCTTC.

The V gene is TRBV2, the J gene TRBJ2-7, with a tentative D call TRBD2 (6 bases). The end of the DNA aligns better with TRBJ2-5, so the J call may be wrong. The CDR3 is made up of 13 amino acids. The germline gives CDR1 SNHLY, CDR2 FYNNEI. The CDR3 DNA reads as TGTGCCAGCAGTGTTATCCGGGGGGAGACCCAGTACTTC. Its protein is CASSVIRGETQYF.

This clonotype has a handful of counts. One end of the junction is discordant with germline, which a read error may explain. The chain uses TRBV25-1 and TRBJ2-4, with 7 bases fitting TRBD2. This CDR3 has 18 residues. Germline CDR1 reads MGHDK; CDR2 reads SYGVNS. CDR3 amino acids: CASSERYGQRLAKSIQYF. The CDR3 bases are TGTGCCAGCAGTGAGAGATATGGCCAAAGACTAGCCAAAAGCATTCAGTACTTC. The variable domain in full, completed from reference TRBV25-1 and TRBJ2-4, reads EADIYQTPRYLVIGTGKKITLECSQTMGHDKMYWYQQDPGMELHLIHYSYGVNSTEKGDLSSESTVSRIRTEHFPLTLESARPSHTSQYLCASSERYGQRLAKSIQYFGAGTRLSVL.

J is TRBJ2-7 and V is TRBV2, with 14 bases matching TRBD2. This CDR3 contains 15 residues. The ends lost 6 bases at V and 6 bases at J; junction bases unmatched: 7. Germline CDR1 reads SNHLY; CDR2 reads FYNNEI. For the CDR3, the DNA is TGTGCCAGCAGGAACCCCGGACTAGCGGGGGGCGAGCAGTACTTC. Its translation: CASRNPGLAGGEQYF. The full variable domain, in which reference TRBV2 and TRBJ2-7 provide the parts outside the CDR3, is EPEVTQTPSHQVTQMGQEVILRCVPISNHLYFYWYRQILGQKVEFLVSFYNNEISEKSEIFDDQFSVERPDGSNFTLKIRSTKLEDSAMYFCASRNPGLAGGEQYFGPGTRLTVT.

The chain carries TRBV4-2 and TRBJ2-1; 13 nucleotides agree with TRBD2. Germline V lookup: CDR1 LGHNA, CDR2 YNFKEQ. V was pared by 4 bases and J by 4 bases, with 10 bases of the junction left unmatched. There are 18 residues in the CDR3. CDR3 protein: CASSPEPGLAGIYNEQFF. The CDR3 nucleotides read TGTGCCAGCAGCCCCGAGCCGGGACTAGCGGGGATTTACAATGAGCAGTTCTTC.

The gene calls are TRBV15 and TRBJ1-1, with TRBD1 matching 7 bases. This CDR3 contains 16 residues. Germline CDR1 LNHNV, CDR2 YYDKDF (reference sequence). The V gene end was trimmed by 5 bases and the J gene end by 7 bases; junction bases not matched to a gene: 16. CDR3: CATSVDRDPHGGEAFF. CDR3 DNA: TGTGCCACCAGCGTAGACAGGGACCCTCACGGGGGTGAAGCTTTCTTT.

CDR3 sequence reads: CASSIAGAYEQYF. CDR3 nucleotide sequence: TGTGCCAGCAGCATAGCGGGAGCCTACGAGCAGTACTTC. This chain connects TRBV11-2 to TRBJ2-7; 9 positions match TRBD2. Germline CDR1 reads SGHAT; CDR2 reads FQNNGV. Trimming removed 5 bases from V and 2 bases from J; junction bases left unmatched: 1. This CDR3 is built from 13 residues.

This clonotype was seen a few times. This chain joins TRBV7-2 and TRBJ2-4; TRBD1 might be the D (6 bases). With the DNA end fitting TRBJ2-7 better, the J assignment may be wrong. Per germline, CDR1 SGHTA and CDR2 FQGNSA. CDR3 length: 14 amino acids. CDR3: CASSSVDSNYEQYF. Written as DNA, the CDR3 is TGTGCCAGCAGCTCCGTGGACAGCAACTACGAGCAGTACTTC.

The rearrangement joins TRBV12-3 or TRBV12-4 to TRBJ1-1; weak D call: TRBD1 (5 bases). The CDR3 has 12 residues. V lost 7 bases and J lost 5, with 11 bases in between. Here the CDR3 reads CASTFWGTEAFF. In nucleotides, the CDR3 is TGTGCCAGCACCTTTTGGGGGACTGAAGCTTTCTTT.

The table lists this clonotype with a count of one. CDR3 amino acids: CASSPSGTSGNYEQYF. For the CDR3, the DNA is TGTGCCAGCAGCCCCTCTGGGACTAGCGGCAACTACGAGCAGTACTTC. The rearrangement uses TRBV9 and TRBJ2-7, with 11 bases fitting TRBD2. The germline CDR1 and CDR2 sequences are SGDLS and YYNGEE. The length of the CDR3 is 16 residues. With V trimmed by 4 bases and J by 3 bases, 9 bases remained unmatched. Variable domain in full (rest from reference TRBV9 and TRBJ2-7): DSGVTQTPKHLITATGQRVTLRCSPRSGDLSVYWYQQSLDQGLQFLIQYYNGEERAKGNILERFSAQQFPDLHSELNLSSLELGDSALYFCASSPSGTSGNYEQYFGPGTRLTVT.

This clonotype was counted only a few times. The chain uses TRBV4-3 and TRBJ2-7, with D perhaps matching TRBD2 (6 bases). This CDR3 spans 15 amino acids. The germline CDR1 and CDR2 sequences are LGHNA and YSLEER. The V end lost 0 bases, the J end lost 1 base, and 10 bases lay between the germline ends. This chain's CDR3 is CASSQDRGVSYEQYF. CDR3 bases: TGCGCCAGCAGCCAAGATCGCGGGGTTTCCTACGAGCAGTACTTC.